This entry concerns a single T cell receptor (beta chain). The data originate from a study of cytomegalovirus exposure and HLA in healthy donors. Vbeta (60) and Jbeta (13) primers were used in the PCR. Data came from immunoSEQ multiplex PCR; TCRdb stores just in-frame clones and leaves some out. Among about 200,000 clones, 65% to 85% were seen once, and the ten largest hold nearly 3%. CDR3 length equals 13 residues. Germline CDR1 SEHNR, CDR2 FQNEAQ (reference sequence). The V and J ends lost 3 bases and 8 bases, in that order; junction bases with no gene match: 4. Healthy people donating bone marrow made up the donors.

This clonotype was obtained from a woman aged 25 to 39 in good health and CMV-seronegative. The V call is TRBV7-9, the J call TRBJ2-1; 7 bases fit TRBD2. The sequenced sample consisted of PBMCs. This CDR3 reads CASSLAGEDEQFF. The CDR3 nucleotides read TGTGCCAGCAGCTTGGCGGGGGAGGATGAGCAGTTCTTC.